These T cell receptor beta chains were read from a single sample in a study of T cell responses to AZD1222 COVID-19 vaccine. The protocol was immunoSEQ multiplex PCR, while the TCRdb copy is restricted to in-frame clones and leaves out a portion. The data contain 150,000 to 200,000 clones, more than 70% of them singletons. Sample: peripheral blood, taken on day 0 of AZD1222 vaccination. These receptors came from an adult in good health. Both conserved end residues are part of each CDR3. The order of the fields is V gene, D gene, CDR3 length, clone size, J gene, CDR3 DNA, CDR3 protein. D genes are given only for firm matches. Clone size is stated in some rows and not others, as once, few, many or a class when expanded.

>TRBV7-3|-|15|-|TRBJ2-1
TGTGCCAGCAGCTTAAGGGGAGGAGGGTCGACTGAGCAGTTCTTC
CASSLRGGGSTEQFF
>TRBV28|TRBD1|18|-|TRBJ2-2
TGTGCCAGCAGTTCGACTTGGGGGGGACAGGGGTTCACCGGGGAGCTGTTTTTT
CASSSTWGGQGFTGELFF
>TRBV28|-|15|-|TRBJ1-1
TGTGCCAGCAGTTATCCCCCAATAAAGAACACTGAAGCTTTCTTT
CASSYPPIKNTEAFF
>TRBV3-1/TRBV3-2|-|13|-|TRBJ2-1
TGTGCCAGCAGCCAGGGAGGATACAATGAGCAGTTCTTC
CASSQGGYNEQFF
>TRBV15|-|13|once|TRBJ2-5
TGTGCCACCCGCCGGGACATGGCAGAGACCCAGTACTTC
CATRRDMAETQYF
>TRBV28|TRBD1|14|-|TRBJ1-1
TGTGCCAGCAGACCTGGGACAGCGAGGACTGAAGCTTTCTTT
CASRPGTARTEAFF
>TRBV9|TRBD2|18|-|TRBJ2-4
TGTGCCAGCAGCGTAGAGGGACTAGCGGGGGCTACCAAAAACATTCAGTACTTC
CASSVEGLAGATKNIQYF
>TRBV28|-|13|-|TRBJ1-1
TGTGCCAGCTACTCACAAAAACCATCTGAAGCTTTCTTT
CASYSQKPSEAFF
>TRBV28|-|14|-|TRBJ1-5
TGTGCCAGCAGTTTCGGTACAGGAAGCCAGCCCCAGCATTTT
CASSFGTGSQPQHF
>TRBV6-5|-|13|-|TRBJ2-2
TGTGCCAGCAGTCAGATAGTTAGCGGGGAGCTGTTTTTT
CASSQIVSGELFF
>TRBV4-2|TRBD1|14|-|TRBJ1-1
TGTGCCAGCAGCCAAGAAAGTACGACAGGGGAGGTTTTCTTT
CASSQESTTGEVFF
>TRBV19|-|11|-|TRBJ1-1
TGTGCCAGTAGCCGACAGACTGAAGCTTTCTTT
CASSRQTEAFF
>TRBV15|-|16|-|TRBJ1-5
TGTGCCACCAGCAGAGATCGTCTCGTCAGGTTTCAGCCCCAGCATTTT
CATSRDRLVRFQPQHF
>TRBV5-4|-|13|-|TRBJ1-2
TGTGCCAGCAGCCAACAGGGAGACTATGGCTACACCTTC
CASSQQGDYGYTF